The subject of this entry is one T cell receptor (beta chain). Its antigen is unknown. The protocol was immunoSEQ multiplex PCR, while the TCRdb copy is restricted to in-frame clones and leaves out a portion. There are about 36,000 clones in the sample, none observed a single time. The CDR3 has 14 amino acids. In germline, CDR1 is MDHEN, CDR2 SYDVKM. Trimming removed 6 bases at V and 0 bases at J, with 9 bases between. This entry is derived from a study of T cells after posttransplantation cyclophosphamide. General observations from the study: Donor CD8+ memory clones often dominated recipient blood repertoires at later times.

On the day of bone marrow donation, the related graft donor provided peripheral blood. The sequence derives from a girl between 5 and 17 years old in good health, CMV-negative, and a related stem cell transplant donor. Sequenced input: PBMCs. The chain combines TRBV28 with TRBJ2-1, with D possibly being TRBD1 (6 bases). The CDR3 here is CASSVTGSYNEQFF. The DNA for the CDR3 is TGTGCCAGCAGCGTGACAGGCTCCTACAATGAGCAGTTCTTC.